This TCR beta chain derives from a study of PD-L1 blockade in urothelial cancer. This clone was seen only once. Measured with immunoSEQ multiplex PCR; TCRdb has only the in-frame clones, and not every one. The data contain 130,000 or so clones, roughly 84% of them singletons. As to time point: pretreatment peripheral blood. Germline V gene sequence: CDR1 MDHEN, CDR2 SYDVKM. This CDR3 is 15 amino acids long. The trim removed 7 bases at V and 1 base at J, leaving 9 bases unmatched. The specimen was PBMCs, collected around atezolizumab (anti-PD-L1) treatment. This chain connects TRBV28 to TRBJ2-7; 8 bases line up with TRBD1. The TCR was taken from a man aged 50-59 years with urothelial cancer. The CDR3 DNA sequence: TGTGCCAGCACCCTCCCGCGGACAGGGTCCTACGAGCAGTACTTC. Translation gives CASTLPRTGSYEQYF.